These T cell receptor beta chains were read from a single sample in a study of T cells in localized non-small cell lung cancer. Method: immunoSEQ multiplex PCR; TCRdb's copy keeps in-frame clones and lacks some. Counted here are approximately 52,000 clones, around 86% occurring once; the ten biggest clones make up over 15%. The sequenced sample was peripheral blood, obtained before any cancer treatment. The receptors here all came from a male donor older than 55 with stage III squamous cell lung carcinoma. Each CDR3 is given with its conserved first and last residue.

>TRBV4-2|TRBJ2-5
CASSQVMQGSETQYF
>TRBV15|TRBJ2-5
CATSRGTALETQYF
>TRBV11-3|TRBJ1-1
CAGDREVPNTEAFF
>TRBV7-3|TRBJ2-7
CASSSPGRTSYEQYF
>TRBV5-4|TRBJ2-7
CASSLAGERSYEQYF
>TRBV29-1|TRBJ1-1
CSGRVGTEAFF
>TRBV29-1|TRBJ1-1
CSALQGRALVTEAFF
>TRBV19|TRBJ2-2
CASTGDTGELFF
>TRBV4-2|TRBJ2-5
CASSPTSGGETQYF
>TRBV4-1|TRBJ2-7
CASSPIISGTVRGEQYF
>TRBV19|TRBJ1-2
CASSMSDRVGGYTF
>TRBV29-1|TRBJ2-3
CSGGTFSTDTQYF
>TRBV19|TRBJ1-1
CASSMVGGEAFF
>TRBV2|TRBJ1-2
CASKMAGAYGYTF
>TRBV7-6|TRBJ2-7
CASSQDRFHEQYF
>TRBV28|TRBJ2-7
CASRWGSSYEQYF
>TRBV7-2|TRBJ2-2
CASSLLRDGSGELFF
>TRBV28|TRBJ2-4
CASSRGRIAKNIQYF
>TRBV18|TRBJ1-5
CASSPGEERNQPQHF
>TRBV7-9|TRBJ1-1
CASSFSQGCEAFF
>TRBV11-2|TRBJ1-4
CASSVGRQGNEKLFF
>TRBV27|TRBJ2-2
CASRSPFVTGVTGGTGELFF
>TRBV5-4|TRBJ1-6
CASSLKGGYNSPLHF
>TRBV5-1|TRBJ2-2
CASSLERGTTGELFF
>TRBV19|TRBJ2-3
CASSTTGSTDTQYF
>TRBV11-2|TRBJ1-6
CASSATENSPLHF
>TRBV7-3|TRBJ2-5
CASSPKGLAGGGETQYF
>TRBV9|TRBJ2-3
CASSVGSGAYTDTQYF
>TRBV5-4|TRBJ1-4
CASSLNRAVNEKLFF
>TRBV28|TRBJ2-5
CASSPHGGLQETQYF
>TRBV5-4|TRBJ2-7
CASSLAGPSSYEQYF
>TRBV7-6|TRBJ1-3
CASSLNQGARGNTIYF
>TRBV5-6|TRBJ2-5
CASTPGITKETQYF
>TRBV5-6|TRBJ1-2
CASSLEGAGGYTF
>TRBV19|TRBJ2-5
CASSIPGEGTQYF
>TRBV19|TRBJ1-5
CASSTDSLNQPQHF
>TRBV6-5|TRBJ1-1
CASSYSTWGLATEAFF
>TRBV7-2|TRBJ1-1
CASRYGGGNTEAFF
>TRBV5-4|TRBJ2-6
CASSFGGGAGANVLTF
>TRBV18|TRBJ2-7
CASSPVSKRNEQYF
>TRBV18|TRBJ2-7
CASSGYGRDEQYF
>TRBV19|TRBJ2-7
CASTVSGGGSYEQYF
>TRBV4-3|TRBJ2-2
CASSPRGLAGNTGELFF
>TRBV29-1|TRBJ1-4
CSVSSTNEKLFF
>TRBV6-4|TRBJ2-1
CASSEQGLDEQFF
>TRBV7-3|TRBJ2-5
CASSLTGTGDGETQYF
>TRBV6-5|TRBJ2-4
CASSSGANIQYF
>TRBV6-6|TRBJ1-2
CASSYGTGVEGYTF
>TRBV2|TRBJ1-1
CASERDRGNGEAFF
>TRBV5-6|TRBJ2-6
CASSFRSGAGGANVLTF
>TRBV28|TRBJ2-7
CASSSQRPQLEQYF